The source of this TCR beta chain is a study of T cells in Graves' hyperthyroidism and ophthalmopathy. Study results and caveats: Ophthalmopathy was told apart from stable hyperthyroidism by a 13 V-J model.

A NOSPECS grade of at least 4, a Clinical Activity Score of at least 3 and duration under 3 months were recorded in ophthalmopathy patients. PBMCs were sourced from roughly 10 ml fresh peripheral blood. There were TCR beta CDR3 regions amplified from RNA transcripts. HTBI primers drove first-round RT-PCR of the TCR CDR3. From the multiplex PCR reads, TCRdb called clonotypes with MiXCR, one entry per CDR3 protein. The repertoire holds 200,000 to 300,000 distinct CDR3 sequences, with over 20% as singletons. This clonotype was recorded many times. What it recognizes is unknown. The sequenced sample consisted of blood. The clonotype was recovered from a woman aged 40-49 years with Graves' ophthalmopathy.

The CDR3 spells CASSFEYWRTSGIETQYF. The CDR3 DNA sequence: TGTGCCAGCAGCTTTGAATATTGGCGGACTAGCGGGATTGAGACCCAGTACTTC. This chain joins TRBV13 and TRBJ2-5, with 12 bases aligning to TRBD2. Germline V CDR1 and CDR2: PRHDT, FYEKMQ (reference sequence). The CDR3 is made up of 18 amino acids. V lost 3 bases, J lost 5 bases, and 13 bases stayed unmatched.